The present TCR beta chain was sequenced within a study of cytomegalovirus exposure and HLA in healthy donors. Overall study results and limits: Across donors, presence/absence analyses took sequencing depth to be roughly uniform. Researchers reportedly found TCR beta sequences accurately predicted most subjects' HLA-A and HLA-B alleles. Among the most significant clusters, several appeared linked to common viral pathogens in a later analysis.

To note about this clone: Its antigen is still unknown.

Amplification used 60 Vbeta primers and 13 Jbeta primers. Authors' processing steps: Roughly 9.9 million shared chains were among the roughly 80 million unique TCR beta chains that a later analysis counted. The repertoire was sequenced with immunoSEQ multiplex PCR; TCRdb's copy has only in-frame clones and lacks some. The V and J calls and clone size are taken from that table; D and trimming were inferred from the DNA. The sample lists about 98,000 clones, around 80% occurring once. Trimming pared 4 bases from V and 1 base from J, leaving 11 bases between. Germline V gene lookup returns CDR1 LNHDA and CDR2 SQIVND (reference sequence). The CDR3 sequence is 15 residues long.

Input material: PBMCs. This sequence originates from a man aged 18 to 29 in good health and CMV-seropositive. This rearrangement joins TRBV19 to TRBJ1-5; D is unclear. The CDR3 sequence is CASSRRDSSNQPQHF. The CDR3 region has the DNA TGTGCCAGTAGTAGGAGGGATTCGAGCAATCAGCCCCAGCATTTT.